The entry that follows covers one TCR beta chain sequence. The source of the sample is a study of blood T cell repertoires in COVID-19. Repertoires were generated with immunoSEQ multiplex PCR, while TCRdb's copy carries only in-frame clones and drops some. The sample contains roughly 290,000 clones, 70% to 90% of which appear only once. The sample consisted of peripheral blood. The TCR comes from a woman in her 30s who had recovered from COVID-19.

The chain's CDR3 is CASSSQEIVRGDEQFF. DNA of the CDR3: TGTGCCAGCAGTTCCCAAGAGATCGTGCGTGGTGATGAGCAGTTCTTC. The chain has TRBV27 and TRBJ2-1; D unresolved. This CDR3 region has 16 residues. Trimming removed 4 bases at V and 8 bases at J, with 21 bases between. Looked up from germline, CDR1 is MNHEY and CDR2 is SMNVEV (reference sequence).